Listed below are T cell receptor beta chains from one sample, sequenced in a study of blood T cell repertoires in COVID-19. Method: immunoSEQ multiplex PCR; TCRdb's copy keeps in-frame clones and lacks some. The sample has around 310,000 clones, roughly 89% seen once; the top ten hold roughly 10%. Sequencing was done on a sample of PBMCs or T cells enriched from blood (not recorded which). These receptors originate from a young woman who had recovered from COVID-19. The CDR3 runs from the conserved cysteine through the conserved F or W. The D gene is left open where the match is weak. Rows give clone size only sometimes, using once, few, many, or a class for an expanded clone.

V gene,J gene,clone size,D gene,CDR3 DNA,CDR3 protein
TRBV4-2,TRBJ2-5,-,-,TGTGCCAGCAGCCAAGGGGTATCGGGACATCAACGAGAGACCCAGTACTTC,CASSQGVSGHQRETQYF
TRBV28,TRBJ2-5,-,-,TGTGCCAGCAGTTTGCGCCCGGGAGAGTCAGAGACCCAGTACTTC,CASSLRPGESETQYF
TRBV10-3,TRBJ2-1,-,TRBD2,TGTGCCATCAGTGTGGGGGACTACGAGCAGTTCTTC,CAISVGDYEQFF
TRBV7-3,TRBJ2-1,-,-,TGTGCCAGCAGCCCAAGACAGTACAATGAGCAGTTCTTC,CASSPRQYNEQFF
TRBV23-1,TRBJ2-3,-,-,TGCGCCAGCAGCCAGGTAGTGACAGATACGCAGTATTTT,CASSQVVTDTQYF
TRBV10-2,TRBJ1-3,few,-,TGCGCCAGCAGTGAGACGGGGGAAGGAAACACCATATATTTT,CASSETGEGNTIYF
TRBV28,TRBJ1-1,-,TRBD1,TGTGCCAGCAGTATCGACAGGGGAAGATGGACTGAAGCTTTCTTT,CASSIDRGRWTEAFF
TRBV28,TRBJ1-2,-,TRBD1,TGTGCCAGCAGACGGGACAGTCCATATGGCTACACCTTC,CASRRDSPYGYTF
TRBV4-1,TRBJ2-1,-,TRBD2,TGCGCCAGCAGCCAAGATTTAGCGGGAGTGCCTAATGAGCAGTTCTTC,CASSQDLAGVPNEQFF
TRBV27,TRBJ1-2,-,TRBD1,TGTGCCAGCAGTTTAGGGGGACAGGGTCCAAGGGGTGGCTACACCTTC,CASSLGGQGPRGGYTF
TRBV4-1,TRBJ2-3,-,-,TGCGCCAGCAGCCAAGCAGGATCCGGCACAGATACGCAGTATTTT,CASSQAGSGTDTQYF
TRBV7-9,TRBJ2-2,-,-,TGTGCCAGCAGCTTTGGATTGAGGCGATACACCGGGGAGCTGTTTTTT,CASSFGLRRYTGELFF
TRBV2,TRBJ1-5,-,-,TGTGCCTGCCGCGGGGATAGCAATCAGCCCCAGCATTTT,CACRGDSNQPQHF
TRBV3-1/TRBV3-2,TRBJ1-1,-,TRBD1,TGTGCCAGCAGCCAAGTCGGGACAGGGCACACTGAAGCTTTCTTT,CASSQVGTGHTEAFF
TRBV20-1,TRBJ1-6,-,TRBD1,TGCAGTGCTAGTCTTCCGCGGACAGGGCGGTTATCACCCCTCCACTTT,CSASLPRTGRLSPLHF
TRBV7-6,TRBJ1-4,-,-,TGTGCCAGCAGCTTAGAAGGGGCTCAGGGAAAACTGTTTTTT,CASSLEGAQGKLFF
TRBV7-9,TRBJ2-1,-,-,TGTGCCAGCAGCCCCAAGCGGCTAGTCTATCAAAATGAGCAGTTCTTC,CASSPKRLVYQNEQFF
TRBV19,TRBJ1-5,-,-,TGTGCCAGTAGTCAACAGGCGAATCAGCCCCAGCATTTT,CASSQQANQPQHF
TRBV28,TRBJ2-3,-,-,TGTGCCAGCAGCGGGGGCACAGATACGCAGTATTTT,CASSGGTDTQYF
TRBV30,TRBJ1-6,-,TRBD1,TGTGCCTGGAGTGCGCTAACAGGGGGCGTGGGACCCCTCCACTTT,CAWSALTGGVGPLHF
TRBV5-5,TRBJ1-2,-,TRBD1,TGTGCCAGCAGCTCATCCGGGACAGCATATGGCTACACCTTC,CASSSSGTAYGYTF
TRBV6-5,TRBJ2-2,-,TRBD2,TGTGCCAGCAGCCGGACTAGCGGGAATCCCGGGGAGCTGTTTTTT,CASSRTSGNPGELFF
TRBV6-5,TRBJ1-5,few,-,TGTGCCAGCGGCGGGAGCAGCAATCAGCCCCAGCATTTT,CASGGSSNQPQHF
TRBV4-2,TRBJ1-5,-,-,TGTGCCAGCAGCCAAGGGGTGTCAGGGGACAATCAGCCCCAGCATTTT,CASSQGVSGDNQPQHF